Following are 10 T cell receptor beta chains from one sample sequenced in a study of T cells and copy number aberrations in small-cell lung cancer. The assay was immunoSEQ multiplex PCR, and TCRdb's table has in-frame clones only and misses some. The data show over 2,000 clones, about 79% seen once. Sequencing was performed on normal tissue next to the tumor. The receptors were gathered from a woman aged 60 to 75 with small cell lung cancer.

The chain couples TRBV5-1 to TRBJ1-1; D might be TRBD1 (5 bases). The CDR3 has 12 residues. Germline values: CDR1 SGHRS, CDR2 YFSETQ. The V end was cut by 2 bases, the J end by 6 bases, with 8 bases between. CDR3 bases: TGCGCCAGCAGCTTCCGGGGGTCTGAAGCTTTCTTT. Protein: CASSFRGSEAFF.

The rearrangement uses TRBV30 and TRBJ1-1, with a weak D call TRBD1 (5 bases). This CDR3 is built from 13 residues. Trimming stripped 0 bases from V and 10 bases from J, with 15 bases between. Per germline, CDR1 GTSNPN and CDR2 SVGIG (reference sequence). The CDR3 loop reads CAWSVGGGFRAFF. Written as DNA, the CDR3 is TGTGCCTGGAGTGTCGGTGGGGGGTTCAGAGCTTTCTTT.

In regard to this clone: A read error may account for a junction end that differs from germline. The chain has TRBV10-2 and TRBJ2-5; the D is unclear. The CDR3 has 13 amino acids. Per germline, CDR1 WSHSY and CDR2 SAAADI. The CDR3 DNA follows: TGCGCCAGCAATGAGTCTATGGTAGGGACCCAGTACTTC. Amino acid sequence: CASNESMVGTQYF.

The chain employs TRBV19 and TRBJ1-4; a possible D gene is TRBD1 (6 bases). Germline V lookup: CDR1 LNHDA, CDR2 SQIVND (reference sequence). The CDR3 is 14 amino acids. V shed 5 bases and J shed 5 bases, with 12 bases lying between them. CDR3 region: CASSGGTPNEKLFF. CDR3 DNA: TGTGCCAGTAGTGGCGGGACACCAAATGAAAAACTGTTTTTT.

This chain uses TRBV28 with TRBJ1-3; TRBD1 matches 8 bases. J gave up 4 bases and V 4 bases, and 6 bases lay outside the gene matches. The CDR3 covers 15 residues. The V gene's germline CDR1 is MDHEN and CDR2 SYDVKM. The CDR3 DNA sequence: TGTGCCAGCAGTTCCATGACAGGGGAAGGAAACACCATATATTTT. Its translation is CASSSMTGEGNTIYF. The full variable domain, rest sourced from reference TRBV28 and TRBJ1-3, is DVKVTQSSRYLVKRTGEKVFLECVQDMDHENMFWYRQDPGLGLRLIYFSYDVKMKEKGDIPEGYSVSREKKERFSLILESASTNQTSMYLCASSSMTGEGNTIYFGEGSWLTVV.

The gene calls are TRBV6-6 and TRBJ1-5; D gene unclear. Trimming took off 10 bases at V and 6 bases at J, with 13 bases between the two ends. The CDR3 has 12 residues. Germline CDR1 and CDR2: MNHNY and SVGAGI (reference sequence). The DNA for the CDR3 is TGTGCCACCGCGGCGACGGCTCAGCCCCAGCATTTT. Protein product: CATAATAQPQHF.

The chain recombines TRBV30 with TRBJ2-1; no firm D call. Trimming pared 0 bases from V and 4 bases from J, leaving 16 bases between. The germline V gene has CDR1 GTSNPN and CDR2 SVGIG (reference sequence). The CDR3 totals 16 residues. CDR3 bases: TGTGCCTGGAGTGTTGGTGTCCCCATCCTTTACAATGAGCAGTTCTTC. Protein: CAWSVGVPILYNEQFF.

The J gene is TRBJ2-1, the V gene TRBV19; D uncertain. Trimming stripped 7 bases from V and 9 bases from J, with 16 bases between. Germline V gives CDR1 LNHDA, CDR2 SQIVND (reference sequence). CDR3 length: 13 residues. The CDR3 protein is CASTIDPQVEQFF. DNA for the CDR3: TGTGCCAGTACCATCGACCCTCAGGTTGAGCAGTTCTTC.

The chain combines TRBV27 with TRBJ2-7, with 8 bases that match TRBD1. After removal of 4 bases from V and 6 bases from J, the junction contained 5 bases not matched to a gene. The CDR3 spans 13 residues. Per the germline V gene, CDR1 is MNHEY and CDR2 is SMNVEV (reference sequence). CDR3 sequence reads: CASSSAGGSEQYF. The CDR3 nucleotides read TGTGCCAGCAGTTCTGCAGGGGGCAGCGAGCAGTACTTC.

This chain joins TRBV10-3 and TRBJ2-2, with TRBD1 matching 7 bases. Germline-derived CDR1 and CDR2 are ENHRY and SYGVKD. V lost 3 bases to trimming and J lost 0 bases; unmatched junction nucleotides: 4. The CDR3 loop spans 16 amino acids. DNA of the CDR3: TGTGCCATCAGTGACACAGGGGCTCCGAACACCGGGGAGCTGTTTTTT. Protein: CAISDTGAPNTGELFF.